This T cell receptor beta chain was captured by sequencing in a study of blood T cell repertoires in COVID-19. Looking at the study overall: Sites across the United States, Italy and Spain contributed samples from acute and convalescent COVID-19. T cells, B-cell-depleted T cells, or PBMCs supplied cDNA or gDNA.

The germline V gene encodes CDR1 LNHDA and CDR2 SQIVND (reference sequence). V gave up 1 base and J gave up 4 bases, with 5 bases separating them. CDR3 length: 13 residues. In the original processing: Amplification of reference gene primers provided the estimated nucleated cell counts. The data were produced by immunoSEQ multiplex PCR, yet TCRdb's version contains in-frame clones alone and is incomplete. The V and J calls and clone size are taken from that table; D and trimming were inferred from the DNA. The sample records more than 50,000 clones, 88% being singletons. This receptor was taken from a human donor in a cohort sampled during active COVID-19. The rearrangement joins TRBV19 to TRBJ1-5; D ambiguous. Material: peripheral blood. DNA for the CDR3: TGTGCCAGTAGTATAGCCCTTAATCAGCCCCAGCATTTT. The encoded protein is CASSIALNQPQHF.